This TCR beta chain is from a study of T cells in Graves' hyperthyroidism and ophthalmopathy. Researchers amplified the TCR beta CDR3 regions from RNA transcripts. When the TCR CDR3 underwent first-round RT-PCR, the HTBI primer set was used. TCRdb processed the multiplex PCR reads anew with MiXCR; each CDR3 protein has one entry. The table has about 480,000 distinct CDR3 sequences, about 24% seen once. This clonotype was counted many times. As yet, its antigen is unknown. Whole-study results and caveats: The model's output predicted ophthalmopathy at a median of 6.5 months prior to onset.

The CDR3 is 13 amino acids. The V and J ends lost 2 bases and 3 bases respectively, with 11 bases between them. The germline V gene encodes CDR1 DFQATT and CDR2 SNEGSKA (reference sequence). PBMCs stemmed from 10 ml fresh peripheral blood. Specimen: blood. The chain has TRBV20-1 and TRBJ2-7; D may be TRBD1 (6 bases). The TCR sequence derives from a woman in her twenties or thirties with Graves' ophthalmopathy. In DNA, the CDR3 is TGCAGTGCTAGACTCGCAGGGGTCTACGAGCAGTACTTC. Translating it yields CSARLAGVYEQYF.